The 13 T cell receptor beta chains presented below share a single source sample, sequenced in a study of blood T cells in healthy people across ages. A J-beta primer mix and a sample-barcoded 5' primer were used in a second PCR of about 6 to 12 cycles. TCRdb analysed the 5' RACE reads with MiXCR anew, one entry per CDR3 protein. Among around 900,000 distinct CDR3 sequences, roughly half were seen once, and the ten largest hold roughly a fifth. Sequencing was performed on blood. The source of these receptors is a woman in her fifties or sixties in good health.

This clonotype was seen more than once but under ten times. The J gene is TRBJ2-7, the V gene TRBV2; D is ambiguous. The CDR3 is 12 amino acids. Trimming stripped 6 bases from V and 3 bases from J, with 9 bases between. The germline V gene encodes CDR1 SNHLY and CDR2 FYNNEI. The CDR3 DNA reads as TGTGCCAGCAGGAACCACGGCTACGAGCAGTACTTC. Its protein product is CASRNHGYEQYF.

The chain has TRBV19 and TRBJ2-4, with 7 bases identical to TRBD1. V gave up 3 bases and J gave up 3 bases; unmatched junction bases: 17. The CDR3 spans 19 residues. Per the germline V gene, CDR1 is LNHDA and CDR2 is SQIVND (reference sequence). The CDR3 here is CASSMGPKTGTVVKNIQYF. CDR3 nucleotide sequence: TGTGCCAGTAGTATGGGGCCGAAGACAGGGACGGTTGTCAAAAACATTCAGTACTTC.

The chain employs TRBV29-1 and TRBJ1-5; perhaps TRBD1 as D (5 bases). V lost 6 bases, J lost 3 bases, and 15 bases lay in between. Per germline, CDR1 SQVTM and CDR2 ANQGSEA. This CDR3 is 14 amino acids long. This CDR3 is CSVRDGPLNQPQHF. CDR3 coding DNA: TGCAGCGTGAGGGACGGCCCGCTCAATCAGCCCCAGCATTTT. Filled out from reference TRBV29-1 and TRBJ1-5, the complete variable domain reads SAVISQKPSRDICQRGTSLTIQCQVDSQVTMMFWYRQQPGQSLTLIATANQGSEATYESGFVIDKFPISRPNLTFSTLTVSNMSPEDSSIYLCSVRDGPLNQPQHFGDGTRLSIL.

J is TRBJ2-7 and V is TRBV27; 13 nucleotides agree with TRBD2. J was trimmed by 9 bases and V by 8 bases; bases with no gene match: 10. The CDR3 is 14 amino acids. Germline values: CDR1 MNHEY, CDR2 SMNVEV (reference sequence). CDR3 loop: CASGHGTSGNRQYF. The CDR3 coding sequence is TGTGCCAGCGGTCATGGGACTAGCGGGAATCGGCAGTACTTC.

This clonotype was observed a few times. The chain carries TRBV3-1 and TRBJ1-5, with 7 bases matching TRBD1. After removal of 1 base from V and 5 bases from J, the junction contained 2 bases not matched to a gene. Germline assignment: CDR1 LGHDT and CDR2 YNNKEL (reference sequence). The CDR3 has 14 amino acids. For the CDR3, the DNA is TGTGCCAGCAGCCAAGTCCAGGGGGATCAGCCCCAGCATTTT. This sequence encodes CASSQVQGDQPQHF.

The chain combines TRBV20-1 with TRBJ1-5; 8 bases fit TRBD1. J lost 4 bases, V lost 6 bases, and 5 bases had no gene match. Germline V gene sequence: CDR1 DFQATT, CDR2 SNEGSKA (reference sequence). This CDR3 contains 13 residues. The DNA of the CDR3 is TGCAGTGCACCGGGACAGGTAAATCAGCCCCAGCATTTT. Translated, it gives CSAPGQVNQPQHF.

The chain has TRBV10-3 and TRBJ2-7; tentatively, D is TRBD1 (5 bases). V lost 2 bases, J lost 3 bases, and 17 bases lay in between. Per germline, CDR1 ENHRY and CDR2 SYGVKD. The CDR3 covers 16 residues. The CDR3 here is CAISEVADIKSYEQYF. The DNA for the CDR3 is TGTGCCATCAGTGAGGTGGCGGACATCAAGAGCTACGAGCAGTACTTC.

The CDR3 here is CASSQPRAQDTQYF. Written as DNA, the CDR3 is TGTGCCAGCAGCCAGCCGCGAGCTCAAGATACGCAGTATTTT. The V gene is TRBV4-2, the J gene TRBJ2-3; D is ambiguous. The length of the CDR3 is 14 residues. Between the trimmed V and J ends, which lost 3 bases and 5 bases, there was a span of 12 bases. Germline V gene lookup returns CDR1 LGHNA and CDR2 YNFKEQ.

This clonotype was found many times. This chain uses TRBV20-1 with TRBJ2-1; 8 bases are shared with TRBD2. V lost 1 base and J lost 9; bases outside the gene matches: 5. Germline V gives CDR1 DFQATT, CDR2 SNEGSKA (reference sequence). CDR3 length: 13 residues. CDR3 nucleotides: TGCAGTGCTAGAGCGGGAGGGTATAGTGAGCAGTTCTTC. This encodes CSARAGGYSEQFF.

The genes are TRBV25-1 and TRBJ2-3, with D perhaps TRBD1 or TRBD2 (5 bases each). In germline, CDR1 is MGHDK, CDR2 SYGVNS. This CDR3 spans 18 amino acids. V lost 7 bases and J 6 bases, leaving 29 bases between the germline ends. The CDR3 protein is CASTPPGRRIVHRDTQYF. The CDR3 bases are TGTGCCAGCACCCCCCCGGGACGGAGAATTGTCCACAGGGATACGCAGTATTTT. Complete variable domain (other parts from reference TRBV25-1 and TRBJ2-3): EADIYQTPRYLVIGTGKKITLECSQTMGHDKMYWYQQDPGMELHLIHYSYGVNSTEKGDLSSESTVSRIRTEHFPLTLESARPSHTSQYLCASTPPGRRIVHRDTQYFGPGTRLTVL.

A few counts support this clonotype. Written as DNA, the CDR3 is TGTGCCAGCAGCCAAAAACGGGGGACTAGCGCAGATACGCAGTATTTT. This translates into CASSQKRGTSADTQYF. The gene calls are TRBV4-2 and TRBJ2-3; TRBD2 aligns across 10 bases. Germline-derived CDR1 and CDR2 are LGHNA and YNFKEQ. The V segment lost 2 bases and the J segment 4 bases; nucleotides outside the gene matches: 6. The CDR3 totals 16 residues.

The CDR3: CASYHTDTQYF. The DNA for the CDR3 is TGTGCCAGCTATCACACAGATACGCAGTATTTT. The chain carries TRBV11-2 and TRBJ2-3; D is uncertain. Trimming cost V 8 bases and J 2 bases, with 5 bases left between them. Per the germline V gene, CDR1 is SGHAT and CDR2 is FQNNGV. The CDR3 spans 11 residues.

This clonotype was counted between two and nine times. The rearrangement uses TRBV2 and TRBJ2-3; 9 bases map to TRBD1. Losses at the gene ends were 3 bases for V and 6 bases for J; bases not matched to a gene: 4. CDR3 size: 14 residues. Germline CDR1 SNHLY, CDR2 FYNNEI. This CDR3 reads CASSEGQGFDTQYF. CDR3 sequence (DNA): TGTGCCAGCAGTGAGGGACAGGGTTTTGATACGCAGTATTTT.